One sample yielded the 11 T cell receptor beta chains listed below, sequenced in a study of blood T cell repertoires in COVID-19. The assay was immunoSEQ multiplex PCR, and TCRdb's table has in-frame clones only and misses some. Altogether roughly 56,000 clones are present, roughly 91% being singletons, with the ten largest covering 6.5%. What was sequenced was peripheral blood. All receptors come from a man aged 45-65 years with active COVID-19.

V gene TRBV7-2 combines with J gene TRBJ1-2; D uncertain. The V and J ends lost 1 base and 4 bases respectively, with 10 bases between them. Germline V lookup: CDR1 SGHTA, CDR2 FQGNSA. The CDR3 is 14 residues long. CDR3 loop: CASSLGPGSYGYTF. CDR3 coding DNA: TGTGCCAGCAGCTTAGGTCCGGGGAGCTATGGCTACACCTTC.

This chain uses TRBV7-9 with TRBJ2-1, with TRBD2 matching 8 bases. CDR1 and CDR2 from the germline V gene are SEHNR and FQNEAQ (reference sequence). The V gene end was trimmed by 3 bases and the J gene end by 5 bases; junction bases not matched to a gene: 3. This CDR3 contains 14 residues. CDR3 sequence reads: CASSLSGGDNEQFF. The CDR3 DNA is TGTGCCAGCAGCTTGAGCGGGGGAGACAATGAGCAGTTCTTC.

The chain is built from TRBV12-3 or TRBV12-4 and TRBJ2-7, with TRBD1 as a possible D gene (6 bases). The CDR3 spans 13 residues. The V and J ends lost 5 bases and 2 bases respectively, with 10 bases between them. The DNA for the CDR3 is TGTGCCAGCAGTAGGACAGCGACCTACGAGCAGTACTTC. Translation: CASSRTATYEQYF.

The J gene is TRBJ1-2, the V gene TRBV4-3, with 12 positions matching TRBD1. V dropped 3 bases and J dropped 4; count of bases not matched to a gene: 9. The germline V gene has CDR1 LGHNA and CDR2 YSLEER. The CDR3 runs to 17 residues. CDR3 amino acids: CASSHPGQGAAPYGYTF. The CDR3 nucleotides are TGCGCCAGCAGCCATCCGGGACAGGGGGCCGCCCCCTATGGCTACACCTTC.

This clone was counted between two and nine times. The genes are TRBV18 and TRBJ1-1, with 12 nucleotides matching TRBD1. Per the germline V gene, CDR1 is KGHSH and CDR2 is LQKENI. CDR3 length: 16 residues. V gave up 4 bases and J gave up 7 bases; unmatched junction bases: 10. The CDR3 reads CASSHSGTGGAYEAFF. Here the CDR3 DNA reads TGTGCCAGCTCACATTCCGGGACAGGGGGCGCGTATGAAGCTTTCTTT.

CDR3: CASSLQSGSKQFF. Here the CDR3 DNA reads TGTGCCAGCAGCCTTCAAAGTGGGAGTAAGCAGTTCTTC. The chain is built from TRBV6-5 and TRBJ2-1, with D tentatively TRBD2 (5 bases). The CDR3 covers 13 residues. The germline V and J ends were trimmed by 6 bases and 11 bases, with 17 bases remaining between them. Germline CDR1 is MNHEY and CDR2 is SVGAGI.

The CDR3 coding sequence is TGTGCCAGCAGCTTAGCCGGACAGGCAGCCTACGAGCAGTACTTC. This sequence encodes CASSLAGQAAYEQYF. V is TRBV11-2 and J is TRBJ2-7; 7 bases are a match to TRBD1. J was trimmed by 2 bases and V by 1 base; bases with no gene match: 5. From germline, CDR1 is SGHAT and CDR2 FQNNGV. The CDR3 is 15 amino acids.

The chain uses TRBV4-1 and TRBJ2-3; the D gene is possibly TRBD1 (5 bases). The CDR3 runs 18 residues. The germline gives CDR1 MGHRA, CDR2 YSYEKL. The germline V and J ends were trimmed by 4 bases and 3 bases, with 23 bases remaining between them. DNA for the CDR3: TGCGCCAGCAGCCCCCAGGGCGGTGGGCCGCGGATAACAGATACGCAGTATTTT. Its protein product is CASSPQGGGPRITDTQYF.

The chain couples TRBV30 to TRBJ2-7, with 9 bases that match TRBD2. The CDR3 is made up of 13 amino acids. The junction had 4 bases not matched to a gene; V was cut back by 1 base and J by 6 bases. Germline V gene data show CDR1 as GTSNPN and CDR2 as SVGIG (reference sequence). The CDR3 loop reads CAWSAQAGGEQYF. Written as DNA, the CDR3 is TGTGCCTGGAGTGCACAAGCGGGAGGCGAGCAGTACTTC.

This clone has a single count. The J gene is TRBJ2-2, the V gene TRBV2; D not resolved. CDR1 is SNHLY and CDR2 is FYNNEI in the germline V gene. Trimming took 8 bases from V and 7 from J, leaving 8 bases between them. This CDR3 is 11 amino acids long. The CDR3 DNA sequence: TGTGCCAGCTCGGTCCTCGGGGAGCTGTTTTTT. As protein: CASSVLGELFF.

The chain joins TRBV3-1 (or the pseudogene TRBV3-2) to TRBJ2-2; D possibly corresponds to TRBD2 (6 bases). CDR1 and CDR2 from the germline V gene are LGHDT and YNNKEL (reference sequence). V was shortened by 10 bases and J by 0 bases, with 9 bases between the two germline ends. The CDR3 contains 13 residues. CDR3 nucleotides: TGTGCCACTGGGACTTCGAACACCGGGGAGCTGTTTTTT. Translating gives CATGTSNTGELFF.